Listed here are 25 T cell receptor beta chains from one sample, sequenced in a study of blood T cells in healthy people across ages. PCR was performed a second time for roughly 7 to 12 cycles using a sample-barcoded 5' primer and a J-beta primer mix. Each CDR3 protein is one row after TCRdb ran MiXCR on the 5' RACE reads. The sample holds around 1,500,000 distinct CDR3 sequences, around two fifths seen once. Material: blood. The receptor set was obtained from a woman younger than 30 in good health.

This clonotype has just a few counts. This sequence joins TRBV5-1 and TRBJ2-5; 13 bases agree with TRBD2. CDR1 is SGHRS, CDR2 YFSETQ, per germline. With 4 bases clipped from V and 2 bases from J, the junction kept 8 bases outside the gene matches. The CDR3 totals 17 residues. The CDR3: CASSPGLAGVLQETQYF. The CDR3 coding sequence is TGCGCCAGCAGCCCTGGACTAGCGGGAGTGCTACAAGAGACCCAGTACTTC.

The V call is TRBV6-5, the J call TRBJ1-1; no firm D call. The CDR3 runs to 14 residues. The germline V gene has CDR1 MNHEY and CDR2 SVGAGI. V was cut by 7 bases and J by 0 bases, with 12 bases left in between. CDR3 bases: TGTGCCAGCACCAACGGCAGAATGAACACTGAAGCTTTCTTT. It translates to CASTNGRMNTEAFF.

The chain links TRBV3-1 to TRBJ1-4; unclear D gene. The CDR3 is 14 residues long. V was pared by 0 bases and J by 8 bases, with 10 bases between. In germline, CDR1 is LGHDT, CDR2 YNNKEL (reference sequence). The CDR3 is CASSQDLSGEKLFF. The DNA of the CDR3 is TGTGCCAGCAGCCAAGATCTCAGTGGCGAAAAACTGTTTTTT.

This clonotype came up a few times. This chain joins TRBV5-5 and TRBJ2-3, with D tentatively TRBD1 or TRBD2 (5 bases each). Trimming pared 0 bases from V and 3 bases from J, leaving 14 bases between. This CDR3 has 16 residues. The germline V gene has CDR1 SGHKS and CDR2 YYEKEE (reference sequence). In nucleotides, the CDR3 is TGTGCCAGCAGCTTGGAGGGACGGCGAGGGACAGATACGCAGTATTTT. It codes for CASSLEGRRGTDTQYF.

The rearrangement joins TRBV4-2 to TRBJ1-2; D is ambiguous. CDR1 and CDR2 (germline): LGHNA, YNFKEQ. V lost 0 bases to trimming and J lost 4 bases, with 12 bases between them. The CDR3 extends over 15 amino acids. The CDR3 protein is CASSQDRPTGYGYTF. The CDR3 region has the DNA TGTGCCAGCAGCCAAGACAGGCCAACTGGCTATGGCTACACCTTC.

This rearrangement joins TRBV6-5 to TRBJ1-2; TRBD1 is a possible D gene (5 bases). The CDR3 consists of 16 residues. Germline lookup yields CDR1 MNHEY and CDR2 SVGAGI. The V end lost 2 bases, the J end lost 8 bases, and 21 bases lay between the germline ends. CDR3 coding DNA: TGTGCCAGCAGTTACAGTCGCCAGGGATCTAGCCCCGGCTACACCTTC. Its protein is CASSYSRQGSSPGYTF.

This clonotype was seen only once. CDR3 in amino acids: CASSVDGYTHYEQYF. The CDR3 coding sequence is TGTGCCAGCAGCGTAGACGGGTACACCCACTACGAGCAGTACTTC. V is TRBV9 and J is TRBJ2-4; D ambiguous. Gene TRBJ2-7 matches the end of the DNA better, so the J call may be wrong. The CDR3 length is 15 residues. The germline CDR1 and CDR2 sequences are SGDLS and YYNGEE.

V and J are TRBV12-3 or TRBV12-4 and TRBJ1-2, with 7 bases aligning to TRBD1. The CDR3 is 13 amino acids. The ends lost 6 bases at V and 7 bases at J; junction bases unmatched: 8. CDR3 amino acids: CASRSPGGSGYTF. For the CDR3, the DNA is TGTGCCAGCAGATCCCCAGGGGGGAGTGGCTACACCTTC.

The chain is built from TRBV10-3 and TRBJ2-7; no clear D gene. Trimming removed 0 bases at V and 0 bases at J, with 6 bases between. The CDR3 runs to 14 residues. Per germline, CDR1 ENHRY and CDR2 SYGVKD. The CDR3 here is CAISESIISYEQYF. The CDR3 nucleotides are TGTGCCATCAGTGAGTCGATCATCTCCTACGAGCAGTACTTC.

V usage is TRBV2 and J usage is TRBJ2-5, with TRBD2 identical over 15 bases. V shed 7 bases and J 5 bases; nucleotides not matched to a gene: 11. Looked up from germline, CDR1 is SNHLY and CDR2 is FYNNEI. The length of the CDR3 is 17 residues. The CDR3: CASNSRTSGRGEETQYF. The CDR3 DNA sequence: TGTGCCAGCAATTCCCGGACTAGCGGGAGGGGCGAGGAGACCCAGTACTTC.

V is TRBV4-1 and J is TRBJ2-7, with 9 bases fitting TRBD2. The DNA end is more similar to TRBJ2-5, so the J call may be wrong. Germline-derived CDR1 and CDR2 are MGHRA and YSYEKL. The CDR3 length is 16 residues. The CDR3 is CASSQDKAGGAGTQYF. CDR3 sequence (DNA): TGCGCCAGCAGCCAAGATAAAGCGGGGGGCGCGGGGACCCAGTACTTC.

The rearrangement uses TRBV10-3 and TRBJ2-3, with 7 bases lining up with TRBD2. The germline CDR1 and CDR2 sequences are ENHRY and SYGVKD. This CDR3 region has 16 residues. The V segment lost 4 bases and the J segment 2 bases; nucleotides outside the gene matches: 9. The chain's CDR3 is CAISGSVGGITDTQYF. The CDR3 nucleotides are TGTGCCATCAGTGGGTCAGTGGGAGGGATCACAGATACGCAGTATTTT.

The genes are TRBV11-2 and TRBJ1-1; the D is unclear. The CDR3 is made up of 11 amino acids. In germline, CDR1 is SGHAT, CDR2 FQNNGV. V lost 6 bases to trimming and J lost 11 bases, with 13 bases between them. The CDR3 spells CASSLSLGAFF. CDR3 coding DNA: TGTGCCAGCAGTTTGTCCTTAGGGGCTTTCTTT.

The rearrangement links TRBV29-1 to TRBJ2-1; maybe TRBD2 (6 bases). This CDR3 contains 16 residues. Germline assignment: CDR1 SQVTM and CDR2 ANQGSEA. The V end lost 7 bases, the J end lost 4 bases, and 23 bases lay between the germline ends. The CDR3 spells CSAAGGVGPRYNEQFF. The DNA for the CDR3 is TGCAGCGCTGCGGGCGGGGTAGGTCCAAGGTACAATGAGCAGTTCTTC.

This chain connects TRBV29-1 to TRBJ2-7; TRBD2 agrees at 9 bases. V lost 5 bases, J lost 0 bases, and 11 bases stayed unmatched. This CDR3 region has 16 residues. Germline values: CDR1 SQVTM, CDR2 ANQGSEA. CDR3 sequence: CSVKWVSSGDSYEQYF. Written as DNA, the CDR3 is TGCAGCGTTAAATGGGTTTCTAGCGGGGACTCCTACGAGCAGTACTTC.

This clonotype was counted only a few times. CDR3: CSAGAGSGSAGDNEQFF. CDR3 in DNA: TGCAGTGCTGGGGCGGGGAGCGGGAGCGCAGGAGACAATGAGCAGTTCTTC. This sequence joins TRBV20-1 and TRBJ2-1; 8 positions agree with TRBD2. Germline CDR1 is DFQATT and CDR2 is SNEGSKA (reference sequence). This CDR3 contains 17 residues. Trimming cost V 5 bases and J 5 bases; bases outside gene matches: 17.

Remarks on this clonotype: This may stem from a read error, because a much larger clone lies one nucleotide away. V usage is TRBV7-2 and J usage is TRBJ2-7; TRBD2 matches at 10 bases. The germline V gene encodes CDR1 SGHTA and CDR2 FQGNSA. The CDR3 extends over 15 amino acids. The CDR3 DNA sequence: TGTGCCAGCAGCCTAGCGGGGGTCCGTAGGAATGAGCAGTACTTC. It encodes CASSLAGVRRNEQYF.

For the CDR3, the DNA is TGCAGCGGGGCTCGTGGGGCTGGGAATGAGCAGTTCTTC. As protein: CSGARGAGNEQFF. V gene TRBV29-1 combines with J gene TRBJ2-1; D might be TRBD1 (5 bases). Trimming took off 7 bases at V and 7 bases at J, with 17 bases between the two ends. Per the germline V gene, CDR1 is SQVTM and CDR2 is ANQGSEA. The CDR3 has 13 residues.

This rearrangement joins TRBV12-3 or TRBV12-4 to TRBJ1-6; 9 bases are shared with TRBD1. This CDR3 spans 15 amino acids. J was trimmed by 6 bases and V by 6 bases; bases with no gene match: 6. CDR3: CASRTGTGFNSPLHF. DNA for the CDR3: TGTGCCAGCAGGACCGGGACAGGGTTTAATTCACCCCTCCACTTT.

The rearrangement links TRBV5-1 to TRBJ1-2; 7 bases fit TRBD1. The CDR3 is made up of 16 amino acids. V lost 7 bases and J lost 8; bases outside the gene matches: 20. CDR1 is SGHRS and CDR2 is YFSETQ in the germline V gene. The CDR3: CASGVDHTGEAYGYTF. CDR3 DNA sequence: TGCGCCAGCGGGGTGGATCACACAGGGGAGGCCTACGGCTACACCTTC. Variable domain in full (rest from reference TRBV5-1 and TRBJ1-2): KAGVTQTPRYLIKTRGQQVTLSCSPISGHRSVSWYQQTPGQGLQFLFEYFSETQRNKGNFPGRFSGRQFSNSRSEMNVSTLELGDSALYLCASGVDHTGEAYGYTFGSGTRLTVV.

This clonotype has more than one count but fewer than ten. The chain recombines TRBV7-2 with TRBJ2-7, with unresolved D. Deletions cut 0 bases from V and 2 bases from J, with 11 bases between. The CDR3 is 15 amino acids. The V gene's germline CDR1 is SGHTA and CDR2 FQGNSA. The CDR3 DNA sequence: TGTGCCAGCAGCTTAGCATCTACAAACACCTACGAGCAGTACTTC. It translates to CASSLASTNTYEQYF.

CDR3 region: CASGLRLASRTYNEQFF. Written as DNA, the CDR3 is TGTGCTAGTGGTTTGCGGTTAGCCTCTCGGACCTACAATGAGCAGTTCTTC. The chain recombines TRBV12-5 with TRBJ2-1; D uncertain. Germline CDR1 LGHNT, CDR2 FRNRAP. The CDR3 has 17 amino acids. The germline V and J ends were trimmed by 2 bases and 2 bases, with 16 bases remaining between them.

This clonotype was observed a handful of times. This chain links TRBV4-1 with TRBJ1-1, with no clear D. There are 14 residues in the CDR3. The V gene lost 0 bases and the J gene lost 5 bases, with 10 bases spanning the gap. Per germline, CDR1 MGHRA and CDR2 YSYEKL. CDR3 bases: TGCGCCAGCAGCCAAGATCTTGCGGGTACTGAAGCTTTCTTT. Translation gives CASSQDLAGTEAFF.

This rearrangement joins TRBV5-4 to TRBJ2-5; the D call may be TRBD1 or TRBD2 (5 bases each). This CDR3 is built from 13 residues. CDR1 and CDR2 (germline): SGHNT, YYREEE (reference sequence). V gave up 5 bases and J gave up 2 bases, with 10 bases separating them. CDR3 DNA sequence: TGTGCCAGCAGTATGGGGGATCAAGAGACCCAGTACTTC. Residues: CASSMGDQETQYF.

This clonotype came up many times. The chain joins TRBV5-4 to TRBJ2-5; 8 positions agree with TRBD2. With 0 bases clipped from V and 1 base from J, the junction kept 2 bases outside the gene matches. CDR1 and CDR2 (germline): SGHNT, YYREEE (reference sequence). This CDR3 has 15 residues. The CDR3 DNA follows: TGTGCCAGCAGCTTGGAAGCGGGAGTCCAAGAGACCCAGTACTTC. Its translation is CASSLEAGVQETQYF. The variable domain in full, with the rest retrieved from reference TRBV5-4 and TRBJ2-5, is ETGVTQSPTHLIKTRGQQVTLRCSSQSGHNTVSWYQQALGQGPQFIFQYYREEENGRGNFPPRFSGLQFPNYSSELNVNALELDDSALYLCASSLEAGVQETQYFGPGTRLLVL.